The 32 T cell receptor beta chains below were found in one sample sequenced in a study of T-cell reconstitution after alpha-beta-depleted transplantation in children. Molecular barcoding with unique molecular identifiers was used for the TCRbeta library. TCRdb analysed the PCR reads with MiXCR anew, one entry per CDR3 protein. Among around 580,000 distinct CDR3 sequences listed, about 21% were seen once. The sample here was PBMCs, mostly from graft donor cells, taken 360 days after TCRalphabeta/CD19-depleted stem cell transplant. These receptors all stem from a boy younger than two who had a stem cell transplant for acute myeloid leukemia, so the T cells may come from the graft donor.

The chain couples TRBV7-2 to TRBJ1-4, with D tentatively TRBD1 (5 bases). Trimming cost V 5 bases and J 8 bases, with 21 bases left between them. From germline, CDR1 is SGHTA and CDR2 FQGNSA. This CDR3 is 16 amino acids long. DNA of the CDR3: TGTGCCAGCAGCACAAGTTCGGGGGTCGCTAGAGAAAAACTGTTTTTT. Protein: CASSTSSGVAREKLFF.

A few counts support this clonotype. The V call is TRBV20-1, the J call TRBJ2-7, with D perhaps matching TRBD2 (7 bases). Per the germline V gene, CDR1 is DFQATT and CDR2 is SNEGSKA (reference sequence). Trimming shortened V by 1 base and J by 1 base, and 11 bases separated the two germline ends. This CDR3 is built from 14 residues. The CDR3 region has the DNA TGCAGTGCTAGAGTCGCGGGGGCTTCCTACGAGCAGTACTTC. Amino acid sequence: CSARVAGASYEQYF.

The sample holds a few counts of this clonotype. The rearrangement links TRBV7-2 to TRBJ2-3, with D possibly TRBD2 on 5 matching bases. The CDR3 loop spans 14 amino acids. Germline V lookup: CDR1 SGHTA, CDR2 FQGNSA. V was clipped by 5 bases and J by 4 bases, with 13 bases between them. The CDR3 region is CASSREPPADTQYF. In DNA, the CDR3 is TGTGCCAGCAGCCGGGAACCACCGGCAGATACGCAGTATTTT.

The CDR3 sequence is CASSHTGTGDRKAFF. The CDR3 DNA follows: TGTGCCAGCAGCCATACCGGGACAGGGGATAGGAAGGCTTTCTTT. The chain employs TRBV6-5 and TRBJ1-1; TRBD1 agrees at 10 bases. The CDR3 loop spans 15 amino acids. V lost 6 bases and J lost 11; bases outside the gene matches: 15. The germline CDR1 and CDR2 sequences are MNHEY and SVGAGI.

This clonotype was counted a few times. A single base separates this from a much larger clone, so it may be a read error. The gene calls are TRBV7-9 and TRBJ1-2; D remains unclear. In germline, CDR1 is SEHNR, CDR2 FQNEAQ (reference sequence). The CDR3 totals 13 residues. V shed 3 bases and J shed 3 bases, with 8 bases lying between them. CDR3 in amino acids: CASSLGRYYGYTF. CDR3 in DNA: TGTGCCAGCAGCTTGGGCAGATACTATGGCTACACCTTC.

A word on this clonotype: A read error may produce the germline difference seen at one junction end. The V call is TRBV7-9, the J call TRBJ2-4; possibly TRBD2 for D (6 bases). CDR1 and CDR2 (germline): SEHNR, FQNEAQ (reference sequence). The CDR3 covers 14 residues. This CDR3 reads CSSSFAGSEGIQYF. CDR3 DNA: TGTTCCAGCAGCTTCGCCGGGAGTGAGGGCATTCAGTACTTC.

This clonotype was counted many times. For the CDR3, the DNA is TGTGCCAGCAGTTTATGGGGTAGTTCCTATGGCTACACCTTC. This sequence encodes CASSLWGSSYGYTF. This chain links TRBV12-3 or TRBV12-4 with TRBJ1-2; D call uncertain. Trimming pared 2 bases from V and 4 bases from J, leaving 11 bases between. This CDR3 is built from 14 residues.

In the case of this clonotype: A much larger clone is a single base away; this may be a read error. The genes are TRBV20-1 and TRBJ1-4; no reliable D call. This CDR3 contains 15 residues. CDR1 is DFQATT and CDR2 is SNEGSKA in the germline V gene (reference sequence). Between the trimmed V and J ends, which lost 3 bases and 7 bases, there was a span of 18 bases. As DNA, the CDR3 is TGCAGTGCTAGGATCATTGTCCGGATGAGTGAAAAACTGTTTTTT. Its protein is CSARIIVRMSEKLFF.

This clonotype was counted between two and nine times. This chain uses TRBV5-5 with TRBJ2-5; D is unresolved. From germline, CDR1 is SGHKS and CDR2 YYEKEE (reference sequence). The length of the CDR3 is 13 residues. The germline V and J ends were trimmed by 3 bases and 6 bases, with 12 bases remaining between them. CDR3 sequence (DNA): TGTGCCAGCAGCTCGCAGGATTGGAAGACCCAGTACTTC. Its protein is CASSSQDWKTQYF.

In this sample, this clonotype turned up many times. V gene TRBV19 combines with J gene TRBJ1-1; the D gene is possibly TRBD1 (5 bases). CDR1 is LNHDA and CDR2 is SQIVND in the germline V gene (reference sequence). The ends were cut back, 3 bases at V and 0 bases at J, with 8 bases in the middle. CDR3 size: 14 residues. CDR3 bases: TGTGCCAGTAGTATTGGGGACCTGAACACTGAAGCTTTCTTT. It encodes CASSIGDLNTEAFF.

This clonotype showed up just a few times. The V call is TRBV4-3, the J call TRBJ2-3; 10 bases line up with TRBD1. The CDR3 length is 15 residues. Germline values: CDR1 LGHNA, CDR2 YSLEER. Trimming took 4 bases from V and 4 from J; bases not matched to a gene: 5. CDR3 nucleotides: TGCGCCAGCAGCCTTGGGACAGGGGAACCAGATACGCAGTATTTT. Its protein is CASSLGTGEPDTQYF.

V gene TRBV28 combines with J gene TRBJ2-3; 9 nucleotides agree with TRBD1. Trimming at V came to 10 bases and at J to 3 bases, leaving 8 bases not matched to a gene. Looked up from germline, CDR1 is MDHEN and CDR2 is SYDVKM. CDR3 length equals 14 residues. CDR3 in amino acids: CATQDRGVTDTQYF. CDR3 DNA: TGTGCCACCCAGGACAGGGGCGTGACAGATACGCAGTATTTT.

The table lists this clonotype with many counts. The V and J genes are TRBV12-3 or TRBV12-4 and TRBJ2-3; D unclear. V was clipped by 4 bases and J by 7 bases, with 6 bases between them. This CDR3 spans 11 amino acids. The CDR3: CASSSTNTQYF. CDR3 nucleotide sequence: TGTGCCAGCAGTTCAACCAATACGCAGTATTTT.

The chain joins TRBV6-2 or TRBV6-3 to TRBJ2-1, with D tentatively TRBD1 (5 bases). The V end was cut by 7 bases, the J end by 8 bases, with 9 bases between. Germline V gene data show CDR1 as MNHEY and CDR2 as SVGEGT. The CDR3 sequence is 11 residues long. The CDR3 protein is CASNQGHEQFF. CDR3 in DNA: TGTGCCAGCAACCAGGGTCATGAGCAGTTCTTC.

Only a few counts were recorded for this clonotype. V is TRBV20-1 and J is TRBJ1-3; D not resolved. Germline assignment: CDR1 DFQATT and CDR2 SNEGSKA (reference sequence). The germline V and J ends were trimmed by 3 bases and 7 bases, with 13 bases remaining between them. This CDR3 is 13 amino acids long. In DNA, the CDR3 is TGCAGTGCTAGTGACGGACGACTCAACACCATATATTTT. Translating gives CSASDGRLNTIYF.

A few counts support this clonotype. CDR3 sequence (DNA): TGTGCCAGCAGCCAATCGACTAGCGCCCTTTACAATGAGCAGTTCTTC. Translating it yields CASSQSTSALYNEQFF. The chain joins TRBV6-1 to TRBJ2-1; 8 bases are shared with TRBD2. This CDR3 region has 16 residues. Per germline, CDR1 MNHNS and CDR2 SASEGT. V shed 6 bases, J shed 4 bases, and the junction held 11 bases outside the gene matches.

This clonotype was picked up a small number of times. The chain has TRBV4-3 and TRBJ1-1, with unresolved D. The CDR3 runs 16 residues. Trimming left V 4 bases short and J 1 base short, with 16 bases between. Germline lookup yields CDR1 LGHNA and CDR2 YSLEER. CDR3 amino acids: CASSREEGRTNTEAFF. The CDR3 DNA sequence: TGCGCCAGCAGCCGGGAAGAGGGCCGGACGAACACTGAAGCTTTCTTT.

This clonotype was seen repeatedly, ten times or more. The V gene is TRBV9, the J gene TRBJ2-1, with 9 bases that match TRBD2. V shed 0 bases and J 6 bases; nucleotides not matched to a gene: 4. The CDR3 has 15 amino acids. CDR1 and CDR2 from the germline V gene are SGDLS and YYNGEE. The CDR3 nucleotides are TGTGCCAGCAGCGTAGCGGGACTAGCCATCAATGAGCAGTTCTTC. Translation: CASSVAGLAINEQFF.

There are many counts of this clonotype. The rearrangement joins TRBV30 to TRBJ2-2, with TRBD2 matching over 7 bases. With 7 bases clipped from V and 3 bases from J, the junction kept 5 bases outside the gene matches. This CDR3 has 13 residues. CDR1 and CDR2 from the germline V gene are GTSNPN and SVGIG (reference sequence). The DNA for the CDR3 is TGTGCCTCCCGGGACTATTACACCGGGGAGCTGTTTTTT. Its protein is CASRDYYTGELFF. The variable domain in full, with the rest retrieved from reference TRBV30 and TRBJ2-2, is SQTIHQWPATLVQPVGSPLSLECTVEGTSNPNLYWYRQAAGRGLQLLFYSVGIGQISSEVPQNLSASRPQDRQFILSSKKLLLSDSGFYLCASRDYYTGELFFGEGSRLTVL.

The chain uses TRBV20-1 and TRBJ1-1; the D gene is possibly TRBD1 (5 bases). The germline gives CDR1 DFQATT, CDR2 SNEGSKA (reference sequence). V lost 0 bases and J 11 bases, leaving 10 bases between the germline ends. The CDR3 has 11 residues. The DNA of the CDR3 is TGCAGTGCTAGAGAACAGGAGAGCGCTTTCTTT. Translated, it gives CSAREQESAFF.

CDR3 region: CASSLPLGELFF. The CDR3 DNA is TGTGCCAGCAGCTTACCCCTCGGGGAGCTGTTTTTT. The gene calls are TRBV5-6 and TRBJ2-2; D is unclear. Deletions cut 2 bases from V and 7 bases from J, with 6 bases between. CDR1 SGHDT and CDR2 YYEEEE come from the germline V gene. This CDR3 contains 12 residues.

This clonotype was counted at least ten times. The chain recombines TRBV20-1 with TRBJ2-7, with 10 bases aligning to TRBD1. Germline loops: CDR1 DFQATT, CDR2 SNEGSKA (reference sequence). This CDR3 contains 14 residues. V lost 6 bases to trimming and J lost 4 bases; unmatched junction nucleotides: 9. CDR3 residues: CSASDRGHGYEQYF. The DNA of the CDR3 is TGCAGTGCCTCAGACAGGGGGCATGGATACGAGCAGTACTTC.

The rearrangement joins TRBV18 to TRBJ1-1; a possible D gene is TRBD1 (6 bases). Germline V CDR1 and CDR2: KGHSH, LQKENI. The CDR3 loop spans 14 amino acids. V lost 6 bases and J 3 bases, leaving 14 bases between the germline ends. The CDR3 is CASSHGTSYTEAFF. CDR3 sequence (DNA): TGTGCCAGCTCTCATGGGACATCCTACACTGAAGCTTTCTTT.

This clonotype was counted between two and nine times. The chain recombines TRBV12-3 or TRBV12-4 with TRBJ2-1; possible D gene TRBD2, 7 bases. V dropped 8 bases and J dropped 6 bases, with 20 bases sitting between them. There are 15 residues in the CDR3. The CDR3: CASSARPGGLNEQFF. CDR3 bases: TGTGCCAGCTCTGCCCGCCCCGGGGGGCTCAATGAGCAGTTCTTC.

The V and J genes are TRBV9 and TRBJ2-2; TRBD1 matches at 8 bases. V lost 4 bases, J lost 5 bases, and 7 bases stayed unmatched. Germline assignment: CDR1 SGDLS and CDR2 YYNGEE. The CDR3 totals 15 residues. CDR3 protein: CASSPDRGRTGELFF. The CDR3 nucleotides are TGTGCCAGCAGCCCAGACAGGGGTCGGACCGGGGAGCTGTTTTTT.

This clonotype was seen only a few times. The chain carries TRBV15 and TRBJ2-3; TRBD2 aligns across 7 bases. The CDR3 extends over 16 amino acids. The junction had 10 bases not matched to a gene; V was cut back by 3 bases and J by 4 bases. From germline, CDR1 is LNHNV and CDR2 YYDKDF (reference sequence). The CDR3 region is CATSRGDVGGADTQYF. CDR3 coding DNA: TGTGCCACCAGCAGGGGGGACGTTGGGGGGGCAGATACGCAGTATTTT.

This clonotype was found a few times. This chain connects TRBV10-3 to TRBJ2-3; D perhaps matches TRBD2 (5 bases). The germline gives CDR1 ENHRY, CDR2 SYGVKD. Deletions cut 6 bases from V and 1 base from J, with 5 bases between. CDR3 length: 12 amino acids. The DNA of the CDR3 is TGTGCCATCAGCGGGGGCACAGATACGCAGTATTTT. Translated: CAISGGTDTQYF.

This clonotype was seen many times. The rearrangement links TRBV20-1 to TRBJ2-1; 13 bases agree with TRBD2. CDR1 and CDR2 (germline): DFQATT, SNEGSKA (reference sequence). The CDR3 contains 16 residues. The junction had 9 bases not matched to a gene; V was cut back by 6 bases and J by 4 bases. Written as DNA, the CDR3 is TGCAGTGCGGCAAATCCGGGACTAGCGGGGTACAATGAGCAGTTCTTC. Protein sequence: CSAANPGLAGYNEQFF.

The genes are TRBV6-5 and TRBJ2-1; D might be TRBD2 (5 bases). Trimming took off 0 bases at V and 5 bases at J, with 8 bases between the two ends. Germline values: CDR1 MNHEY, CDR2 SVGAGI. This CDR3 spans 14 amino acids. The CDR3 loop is CASSYSNGNNEQFF. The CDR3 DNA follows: TGTGCCAGCAGTTACTCGAACGGGAACAATGAGCAGTTCTTC.

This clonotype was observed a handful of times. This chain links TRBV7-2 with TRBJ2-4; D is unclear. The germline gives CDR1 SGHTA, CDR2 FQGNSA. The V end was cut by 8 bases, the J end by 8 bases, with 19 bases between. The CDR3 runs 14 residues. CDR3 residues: CASQRAGSIDIQYF. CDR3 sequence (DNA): TGTGCCAGCCAAAGGGCAGGTTCGATTGACATTCAGTACTTC.

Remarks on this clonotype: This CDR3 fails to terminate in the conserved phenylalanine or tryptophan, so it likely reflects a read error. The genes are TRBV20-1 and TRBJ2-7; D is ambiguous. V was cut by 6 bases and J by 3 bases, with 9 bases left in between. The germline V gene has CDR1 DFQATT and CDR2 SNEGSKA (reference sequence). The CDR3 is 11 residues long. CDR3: CSAPSLYEQYA. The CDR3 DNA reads TGCAGTGCCCCCAGCCTCTACGAGCAGTACGCC.

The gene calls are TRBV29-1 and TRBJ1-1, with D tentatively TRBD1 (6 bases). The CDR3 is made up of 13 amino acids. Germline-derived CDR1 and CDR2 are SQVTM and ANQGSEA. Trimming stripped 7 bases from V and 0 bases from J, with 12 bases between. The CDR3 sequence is CSAWDTLNTEAFF. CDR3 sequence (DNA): TGCAGCGCCTGGGACACTCTGAACACTGAAGCTTTCTTT.